This is a list of T cell receptor beta chains from one sample in a study of blood T cell repertoires in COVID-19. Assay: immunoSEQ multiplex PCR; the TCRdb copy retains only in-frame clones and omits some. Of 130,000 or so clones detected, just under 85% appear once; the ten largest clones hold around 8.4%. Sequenced sample: PBMCs or T cells enriched from blood (not recorded which). The source of these receptors is a middle-aged man who had recovered from COVID-19. The CDR3 runs from the conserved cysteine through the conserved F or W. A D gene is named only where the DNA matches it firmly. The size entry is marked missing in some rows and otherwise reads once, few, many or a size class.

TRBJ1-5 | TRBV28 | - | TRBD1 | CASSLTGSQPQHF | TGTGCCAGCAGTTTGACAGGGAGTCAGCCCCAGCATTTT
TRBJ1-4 | TRBV4-1 | - | TRBD1 | CASSQDRVLFF | TGCGCCAGCAGCCAGGACAGGGTACTGTTTTTT
TRBJ2-5 | TRBV10-3 | - | TRBD1 | CATTGQGNGETQYF | TGTGCCACCACGGGACAGGGAAATGGGGAGACCCAGTACTTC
TRBJ1-5 | TRBV4-1 | - | - | CASSQGPGGSHQPQHF | TGCGCCAGCAGCCAAGGCCCGGGTGGCTCGCATCAGCCCCAGCATTTT
TRBJ1-3 | TRBV11-2 | - | TRBD1 | CASRLKGGANTIYF | TGTGCCAGCAGACTGAAAGGGGGCGCGAACACCATATATTTT
TRBJ1-5 | TRBV25-1 | once | - | CASRSSELSPESNQPQHF | TGTGCCAGCAGGTCGAGTGAGTTGTCCCCCGAGAGCAATCAGCCCCAGCATTTT
TRBJ2-3 | TRBV10-3 | - | - | CAISNTEMADTQYF | TGTGCCATCAGTAACACCGAAATGGCAGATACGCAGTATTTT
TRBJ1-2 | TRBV7-2 | once | - | CASSPGGRQYYGYTF | TGTGCCAGCAGCCCCGGGGGACGGCAGTACTATGGCTACACCTTC
TRBJ2-7 | TRBV5-1 | - | TRBD1 | CASSLEPRDRGLEQYF | TGCGCCAGCAGCTTGGAACCCAGGGACAGGGGGCTCGAGCAGTACTTC
TRBJ1-1 | TRBV5-4 | - | TRBD1 | CASSSWTGTNTEAFF | TGTGCCAGCAGCAGTTGGACAGGGACGAACACTGAAGCTTTCTTT
TRBJ2-7 | TRBV18 | - | TRBD1 | CASRPGQGVSYEQYF | TGTGCCAGCCGACCGGGACAGGGGGTTTCCTACGAGCAGTACTTC
TRBJ2-3 | TRBV6-2/TRBV6-3 | - | TRBD2 | CASSIKRGVNTQYF | TGTGCCAGCAGTATTAAACGGGGGGTAAATACGCAGTATTTT
TRBJ1-2 | TRBV3-1/TRBV3-2 | once | TRBD1 | CASSQIVTGPGYTF | TGTGCCAGCAGCCAAATCGTGACAGGGCCTGGCTACACCTTC
TRBJ2-1 | TRBV7-3 | - | TRBD2 | CASSLTRLAAPKSSYNEQFF | TGTGCCAGCAGCTTAACGAGACTAGCGGCCCCGAAAAGCTCCTACAATGAGCAGTTCTTC
TRBJ2-2 | TRBV5-1 | once | - | CASSSTETNTGELFF | TGCGCCAGCAGCTCGACAGAGACGAACACCGGGGAGCTGTTTTTT
TRBJ2-1 | TRBV21-1 | - | - | CASSKALSSYNEQFF | TGTGCCAGCAGCAAAGCCTTGAGCTCCTACAATGAGCAGTTCTTC
TRBJ1-2 | TRBV28 | - | TRBD1 | CASSSPPTGAEGYTF | TGTGCCAGCAGTTCACCCCCGACAGGGGCAGAAGGCTACACCTTC